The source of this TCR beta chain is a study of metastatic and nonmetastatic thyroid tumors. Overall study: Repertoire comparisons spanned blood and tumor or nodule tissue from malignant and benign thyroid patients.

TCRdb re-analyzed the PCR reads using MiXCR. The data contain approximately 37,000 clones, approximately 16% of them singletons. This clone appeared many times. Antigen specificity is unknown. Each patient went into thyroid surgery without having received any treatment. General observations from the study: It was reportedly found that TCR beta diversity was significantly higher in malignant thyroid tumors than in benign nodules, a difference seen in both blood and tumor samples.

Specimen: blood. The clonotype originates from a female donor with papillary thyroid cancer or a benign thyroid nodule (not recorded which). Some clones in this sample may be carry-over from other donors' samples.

For the CDR3, the DNA is TGCAGTGCTAGAGATTTTGACGGAGAAGCTTTCTTT. It yields the protein CSARDFDGEAFF. The V call is TRBV20-1, the J call TRBJ1-1; no definite D call. Germline CDR1 and CDR2: DFQATT and SNEGSKA (reference sequence). The length of the CDR3 is 12 residues. The V and J ends lost 0 bases and 8 bases respectively, with 10 bases between them.